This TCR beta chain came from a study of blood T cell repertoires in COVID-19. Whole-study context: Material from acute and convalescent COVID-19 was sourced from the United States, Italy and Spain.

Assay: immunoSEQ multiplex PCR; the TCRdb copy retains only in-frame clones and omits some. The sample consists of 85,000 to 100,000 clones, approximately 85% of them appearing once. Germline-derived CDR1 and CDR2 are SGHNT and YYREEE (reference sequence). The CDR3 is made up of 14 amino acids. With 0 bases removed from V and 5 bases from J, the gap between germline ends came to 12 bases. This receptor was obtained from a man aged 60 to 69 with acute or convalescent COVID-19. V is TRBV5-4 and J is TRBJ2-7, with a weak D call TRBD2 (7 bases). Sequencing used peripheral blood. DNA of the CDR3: TGTGCCAGCAGCTTGGACCGGGGGGCCCACGAGCAGTACTTC. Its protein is CASSLDRGAHEQYF.